Listed below are T cell receptor beta chains from one sample, sequenced in a study of neoadjuvant nivolumab and ipilimumab in lung cancer. Profiled with immunoSEQ multiplex PCR; TCRdb holds only in-frame clones, not every one. The top ten clones hold around 7% of a sample with approximately 17,000 clones, 76% of them seen once. This sample comprised tumor tissue, obtained after neoadjuvant nivolumab, alone or with ipilimumab, at or shortly before surgery. The origin of the receptors is an adult with non-small cell lung cancer. Both conserved end residues are part of each CDR3. D genes are given only for firm matches. Rows give clone size only sometimes, using once, few, many, or a class for an expanded clone.

>TRBV27|TRBD2|-|TRBJ2-1|16
CASTPAGLAGGLEQFF
TGTGCCAGCACCCCGGCGGGGCTAGCGGGAGGACTTGAGCAGTTCTTC
>TRBV10-3|-|once|TRBJ1-1|13
CAISGGVNTEAFF
TGTGCCATCAGTGGGGGGGTGAACACTGAAGCTTTCTTT
>TRBV19|TRBD2|few|TRBJ2-3|17
CASRISGRDSSTDTQYF
TGTGCCAGTAGAATCAGCGGGAGGGATTCTAGCACAGATACGCAGTATTTT
>TRBV5-1|-|-|TRBJ1-2|13
CASSLVADYGYTF
TGCGCCAGCAGCTTGGTGGCGGACTATGGCTACACCTTC
>TRBV5-6|-|-|TRBJ1-2|17
CASSFRGPLNLFYGYTF
TGTGCCAGCAGCTTTAGGGGTCCCCTCAACCTCTTCTATGGCTACACCTTC
>TRBV9|-|once|TRBJ2-7|12
CAPRGRRDEQYF
TGTGCCCCCCGGGGCAGGCGCGATGAGCAGTACTTC
>TRBV30|-|-|TRBJ1-2|14
CAWSNQGLGYGYTF
TGTGCCTGGAGTAATCAGGGGTTGGGCTATGGCTACACCTTC
>TRBV11-3|TRBD2|-|TRBJ2-1|15
CASSSSGSSYNEQFF
TGTGCCAGCAGCTCGAGCGGGAGCTCCTACAATGAGCAGTTCTTC
>TRBV6-1|TRBD1|-|TRBJ2-7|12
CASGETGFEQYF
TGTGCCAGCGGGGAGACAGGGTTCGAGCAGTACTTC
>TRBV5-1|TRBD2|-|TRBJ2-3|16
CASSDSTSGARGTQYF
TGCGCCAGCAGCGATTCTACTAGCGGGGCCCGAGGTACGCAGTATTTT
>TRBV5-1|TRBD1|-|TRBJ2-2|14
CASSFFRGPGELFF
TGCGCCAGCAGCTTTTTCAGGGGGCCCGGGGAGCTGTTTTTT
>TRBV7-3|TRBD2|-|TRBJ2-7|16
CASSSRAGGNSYEQYF
TGTGCCAGCAGCTCCCGAGCGGGAGGGAATTCCTACGAGCAGTACTTC
>TRBV19|-|-|TRBJ1-1|13
CASSILTGIGAFF
TGTGCCAGTAGTATCCTGACAGGTATCGGAGCTTTCTTT
>TRBV11-2|-|-|TRBJ2-7|16
CASSLVPQSRSSEQYF
TGTGCCAGCAGCTTAGTGCCACAGTCCAGATCTTCCGAGCAGTACTTC